A single TCR beta chain is shown here with its context. As yet, its antigen is unknown. One end of the junction varies from germline; a read error may be responsible. The library came from three nested PCR rounds adapted from ARM-PCR protocols. MiXCR was run by TCRdb on the multiplex PCR reads, yielding one entry per CDR3 protein. The table records 50,000 to 60,000 distinct CDR3 sequences, around three quarters of them present only once. RNA was extracted from bulk tissue without any cell sorting. Distant lung tissue was collected more than 3 cm away from the tumor edge. Donors were chemotherapy-naive, newly diagnosed lung cancer surgical patients in China, August–late 2014. This sample is drawn from a study of tumor and adjacent non-tumor tissue in lung cancer. This CDR3 is 15 amino acids long. CDR1 is DFQATT and CDR2 is SNEGSKA in the germline V gene (reference sequence). General study findings and limits: Compared with tumor, normal lung showed significantly lower TCR diversity.

Sequencing was carried out using distant non-tumor lung tissue. This chain links TRBV20-1 with TRBJ2-1, with D maybe TRBD2 (5 bases). The clonotype was recovered from a woman between 55 and 75 years old with non-small cell lung cancer. This chain's CDR3 is CSTRDLEGAGNEQFF. CDR3 DNA sequence: TGCAGTACTAGAGATTTAGAGGGAGCCGGGAATGAGCAGTTCTTC.